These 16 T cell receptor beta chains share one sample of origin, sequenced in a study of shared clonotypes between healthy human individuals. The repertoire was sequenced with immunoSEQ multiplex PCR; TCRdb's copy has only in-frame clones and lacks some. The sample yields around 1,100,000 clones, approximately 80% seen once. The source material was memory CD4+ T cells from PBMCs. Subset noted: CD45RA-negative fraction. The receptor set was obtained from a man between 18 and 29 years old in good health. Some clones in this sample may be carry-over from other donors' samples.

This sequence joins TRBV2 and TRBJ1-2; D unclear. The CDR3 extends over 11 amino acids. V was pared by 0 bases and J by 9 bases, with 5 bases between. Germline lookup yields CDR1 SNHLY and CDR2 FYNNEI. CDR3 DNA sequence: TGTGCCAGCAGTGAAGCAGTGCGCTACACCTTC. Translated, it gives CASSEAVRYTF.

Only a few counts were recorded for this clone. CDR3 nucleotide sequence: TGTGCCAGCAGCTCCCTATGGACAGGGGGGTACGAAAAACTGTTTTTT. Its translation is CASSSLWTGGYEKLFF. The V call is TRBV14, the J call TRBJ1-4; 10 bases align to TRBD1. J gave up 8 bases and V 5 bases, and 11 bases lay outside the gene matches. CDR1 is SGHDN, CDR2 FVKESK, per germline. The CDR3 extends over 16 amino acids.

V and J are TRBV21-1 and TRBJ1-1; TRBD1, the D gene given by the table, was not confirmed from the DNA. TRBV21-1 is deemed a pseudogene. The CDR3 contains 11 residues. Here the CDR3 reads CASSAKGEAFF. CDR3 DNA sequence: TGTGCCAGCAGTGCTAAGGGGGAAGCTTTCTTT.

CDR3 sequence: CACRRGGGTTEAFF. As DNA, the CDR3 is TGTGCCTGCCGCCGGGGAGGGGGGACCACTGAAGCTTTCTTT. This rearrangement joins TRBV30 to TRBJ1-1; the D gene is possibly TRBD1 (6 bases). This CDR3 region has 14 residues. CDR1 is GTSNPN and CDR2 is SVGIG in the germline V gene (reference sequence). V lost 6 bases and J 4 bases, leaving 18 bases between the germline ends.

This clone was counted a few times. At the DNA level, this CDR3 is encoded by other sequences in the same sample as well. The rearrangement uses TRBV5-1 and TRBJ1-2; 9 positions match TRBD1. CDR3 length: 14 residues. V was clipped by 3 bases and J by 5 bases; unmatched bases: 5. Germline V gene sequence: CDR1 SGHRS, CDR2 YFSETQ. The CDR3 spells CASSSGQGRYGYTF. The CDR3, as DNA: TGCGCCAGCAGCTCCGGACAGGGGAGGTATGGCTACACCTTC.

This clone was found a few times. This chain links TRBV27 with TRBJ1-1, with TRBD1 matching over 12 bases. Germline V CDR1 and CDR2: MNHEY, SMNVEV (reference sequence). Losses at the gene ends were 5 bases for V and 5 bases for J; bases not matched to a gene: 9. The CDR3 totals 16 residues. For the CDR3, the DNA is TGTGCCAGCAGTCGGGGACAGGGGGCCTTGAGGACTGAAGCTTTCTTT. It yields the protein CASSRGQGALRTEAFF.

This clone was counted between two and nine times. CDR3 amino acids: CASSFLKSTEAFF. The DNA for the CDR3 is TGTGCCAGCAGTTTTCTCAAAAGCACTGAAGCTTTCTTT. The gene calls are TRBV28 and TRBJ1-1; D is uncertain. Trimming removed 3 bases at V and 4 bases at J, with 9 bases between. The V gene's germline CDR1 is MDHEN and CDR2 SYDVKM. CDR3 length: 13 amino acids.

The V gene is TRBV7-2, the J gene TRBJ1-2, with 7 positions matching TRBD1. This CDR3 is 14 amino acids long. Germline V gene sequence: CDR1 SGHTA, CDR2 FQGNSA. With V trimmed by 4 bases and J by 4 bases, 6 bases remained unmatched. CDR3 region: CASSYRQGVYGYTF. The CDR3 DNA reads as TGTGCCAGCAGCTACAGACAGGGTGTCTATGGCTACACCTTC.

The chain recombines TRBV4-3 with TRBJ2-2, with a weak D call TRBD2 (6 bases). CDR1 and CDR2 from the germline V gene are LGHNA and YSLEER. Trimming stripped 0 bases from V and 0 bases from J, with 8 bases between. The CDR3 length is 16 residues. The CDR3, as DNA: TGCGCCAGCAGCCAAGAACCGGGGGCGAACACCGGGGAGCTGTTTTTT. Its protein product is CASSQEPGANTGELFF.

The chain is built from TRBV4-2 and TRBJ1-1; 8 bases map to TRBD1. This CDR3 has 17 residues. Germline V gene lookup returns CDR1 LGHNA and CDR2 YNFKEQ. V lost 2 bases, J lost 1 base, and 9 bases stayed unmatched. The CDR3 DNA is TGTGCCAGCAGCCAACTGTTTCCCCAGGGGGCGAACACTGAAGCTTTCTTT. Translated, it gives CASSQLFPQGANTEAFF.

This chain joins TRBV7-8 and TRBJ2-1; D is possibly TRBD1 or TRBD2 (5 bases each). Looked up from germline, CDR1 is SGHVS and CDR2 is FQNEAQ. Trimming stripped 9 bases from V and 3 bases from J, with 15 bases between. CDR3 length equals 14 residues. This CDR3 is CASRPGTVYNEQFF. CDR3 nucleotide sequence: TGTGCCAGTAGGCCGGGGACGGTCTACAATGAGCAGTTCTTC.

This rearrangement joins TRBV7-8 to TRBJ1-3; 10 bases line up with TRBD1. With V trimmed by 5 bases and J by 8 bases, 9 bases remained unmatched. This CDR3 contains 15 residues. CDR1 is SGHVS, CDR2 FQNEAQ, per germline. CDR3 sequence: CASSIEGTGAYTIYF. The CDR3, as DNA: TGTGCCAGCAGCATCGAGGGGACAGGGGCTTACACCATATATTTT.

CDR3 loop: CASSPRPTNQPQHF. Written as DNA, the CDR3 is TGTGCCAGCAGTCCGAGACCGACCAATCAGCCCCAGCATTTT. V is TRBV28 and J is TRBJ1-5; D call uncertain. CDR3 length: 14 amino acids. Trimming shortened V by 5 bases and J by 3 bases, and 11 bases separated the two germline ends. The V gene's germline CDR1 is MDHEN and CDR2 SYDVKM.

CDR3 residues: CASSRSRDTYYNEQFF. CDR3 nucleotides: TGTGCCAGCAGCAGATCTCGGGACACATACTACAATGAGCAGTTCTTC. The rearrangement uses TRBV9 and TRBJ2-1; possible D gene TRBD1, 6 bases. Germline CDR1 SGDLS, CDR2 YYNGEE. This CDR3 has 16 amino acids. Trimming removed 4 bases at V and 3 bases at J, with 17 bases between. The whole variable domain, filled in from reference TRBV9 and TRBJ2-1, reads DSGVTQTPKHLITATGQRVTLRCSPRSGDLSVYWYQQSLDQGLQFLIQYYNGEERAKGNILERFSAQQFPDLHSELNLSSLELGDSALYFCASSRSRDTYYNEQFFGPGTRLTVL.

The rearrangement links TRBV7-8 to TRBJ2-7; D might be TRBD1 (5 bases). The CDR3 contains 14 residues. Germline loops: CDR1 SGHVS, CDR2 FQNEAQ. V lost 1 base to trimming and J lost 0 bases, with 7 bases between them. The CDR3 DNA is TGTGCCAGCAGCTTAGACAGGACCTCCTACGAGCAGTACTTC. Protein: CASSLDRTSYEQYF.

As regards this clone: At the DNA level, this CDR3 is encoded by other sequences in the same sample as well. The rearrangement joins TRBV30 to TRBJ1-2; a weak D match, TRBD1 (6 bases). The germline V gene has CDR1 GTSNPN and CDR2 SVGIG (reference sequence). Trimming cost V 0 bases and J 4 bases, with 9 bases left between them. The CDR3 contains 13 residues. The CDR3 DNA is TGTGCCTGGAGTGTAGGGGGGACCTATGGCTACACCTTC. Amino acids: CAWSVGGTYGYTF.